This TCR beta chain was observed in a study of blood T cell repertoires in COVID-19. The table came from immunoSEQ multiplex PCR; TCRdb's copy has only in-frame clones and leaves some out. The sample comprises 100,000 to 120,000 clones, roughly 76% of which are singletons, and 8% to 10% rests with the top ten. V gave up 1 base and J gave up 0 bases, with 8 bases separating them. The length of the CDR3 is 15 residues. Germline CDR1 LNHNV, CDR2 YYDKDF (reference sequence). The sequenced sample consisted of peripheral blood. This TCR came from a woman between 65 and 79 years old with acute or convalescent COVID-19. This chain links TRBV15 with TRBJ2-3, with a possible D match to TRBD2 (6 bases). The CDR3, as DNA: TGTGCCACCAGCAGAGTGGGGGGAAGCACAGATACGCAGTATTTT. Protein sequence: CATSRVGGSTDTQYF.